Sequencing of this T cell receptor beta chain was carried out in a study of cytotoxic CD8 clonotypes in ibrutinib-treated CLL. Study-level background: Once patients had received a median around 12 months of treatment, range 6 to 36, response samples were obtained.

This CDR3 spans 16 amino acids. Trimming took off 4 bases at V and 5 bases at J, with 18 bases between the two ends. Germline V gene data show CDR1 as LGHNA and CDR2 as YNFKEQ. Study-wide results and limits: Clonality rose at ibrutinib response and fell back toward baseline at progression. The study sampled sustained-remission and progressing patients at different times.

Points on this clone: No antigen is known for it.

Measured with immunoSEQ multiplex PCR; TCRdb has only the in-frame clones, and not every one. Here the sample spans 35,000 to 55,000 clones, 69% being singletons. Sequencing was performed on PBMCs, taken after 12 months of ibrutinib treatment. This receptor was identified in a human donor with chronic lymphocytic leukemia. V gene TRBV4-2 combines with J gene TRBJ1-5; D gene uncertain. In DNA form, the CDR3 reads TGTGCCAGCAGCCGAGGCGGGTCCAGCCAGTATCAGCCCCAGCATTTT. Its protein is CASSRGGSSQYQPQHF.